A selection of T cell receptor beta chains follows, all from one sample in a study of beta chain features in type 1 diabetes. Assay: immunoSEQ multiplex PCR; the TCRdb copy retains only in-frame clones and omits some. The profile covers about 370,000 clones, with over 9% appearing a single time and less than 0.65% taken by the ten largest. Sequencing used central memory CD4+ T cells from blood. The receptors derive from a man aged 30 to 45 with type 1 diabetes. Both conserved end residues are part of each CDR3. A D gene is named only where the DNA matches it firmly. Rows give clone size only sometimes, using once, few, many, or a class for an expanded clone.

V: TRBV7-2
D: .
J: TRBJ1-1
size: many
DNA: TGTGCCAGCAGCCGTTACACAGAAGGCGAAGCTTTCTTT
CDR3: CASSRYTEGEAFF

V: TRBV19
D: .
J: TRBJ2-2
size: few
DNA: TGTGCCAGTAGTATAGAACTGAACACCGGGGAGCTGTTTTTT
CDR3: CASSIELNTGELFF

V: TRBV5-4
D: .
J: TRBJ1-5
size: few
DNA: TGTGCCAGCAGCTTGGACAGGGGCAATCAGCCCCAGCATTTT
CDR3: CASSLDRGNQPQHF

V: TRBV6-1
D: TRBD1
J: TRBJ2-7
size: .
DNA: TGTGCCAGCAGTGAACAATTACCGGTCGGGACAGGGTCGTACGAGCAGTACTTC
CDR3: CASSEQLPVGTGSYEQYF

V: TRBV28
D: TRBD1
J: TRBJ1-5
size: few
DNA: TGTGCCAGCAGCCGGGGACAGGGGTACCAGCCCCAGCATTTT
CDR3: CASSRGQGYQPQHF

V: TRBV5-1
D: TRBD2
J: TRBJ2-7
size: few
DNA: TGCGCCAGCCGTCTCCTAGCGGGGGAGTCCTACGAGCAGTACTTC
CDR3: CASRLLAGESYEQYF

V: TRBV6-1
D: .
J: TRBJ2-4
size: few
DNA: TGTGCCAGCAGTGAAATGAGGTCCTACGGAAACATTCAGTACTTC
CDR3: CASSEMRSYGNIQYF

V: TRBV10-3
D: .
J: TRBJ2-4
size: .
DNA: TGTGCCAGCAGTGAAGGTGACAGGTTAAAAAACATTCAGTACTTC
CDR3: CASSEGDRLKNIQYF

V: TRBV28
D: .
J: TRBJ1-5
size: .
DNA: TGTGCCAGCCGTACGGGAGGGTCTAGCAATCAGCCCCAGCATTTT
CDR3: CASRTGGSSNQPQHF

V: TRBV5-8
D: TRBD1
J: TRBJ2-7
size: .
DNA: TGCGCCAGCAGCCAAGCCCCAGGGGCAGGGGGCTACGAGCAGTACTTC
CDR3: CASSQAPGAGGYEQYF

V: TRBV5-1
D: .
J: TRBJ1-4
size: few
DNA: TGCGCCAGCAGCTTGCTCCCTAATGAAAAACTGTTTTTT
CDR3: CASSLLPNEKLFF

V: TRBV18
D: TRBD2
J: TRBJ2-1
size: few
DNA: TGTGCCAGCTCAGTGGGACTAGCCAATGAGCAGTTCTTC
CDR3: CASSVGLANEQFF

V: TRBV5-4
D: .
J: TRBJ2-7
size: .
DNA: TGTGCCAGCAGGGATGAGGTTTACGAGCAGTACTTC
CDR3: CASRDEVYEQYF

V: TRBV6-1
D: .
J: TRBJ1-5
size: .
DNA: TGTGCCAGCAGTCTCTACAGCTCCAATCAGCCCCAGCATTTT
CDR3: CASSLYSSNQPQHF

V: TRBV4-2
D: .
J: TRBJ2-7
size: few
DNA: TGTGCCAGCAGCCAAGCTGAGGTAAACTACGAGCAGTACTTC
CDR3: CASSQAEVNYEQYF

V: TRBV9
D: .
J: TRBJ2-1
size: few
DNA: TGTGCCAGCAGCGTAGACGGCAATGAGCAGTTCTTC
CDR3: CASSVDGNEQFF

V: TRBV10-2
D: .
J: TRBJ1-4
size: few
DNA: TGCGCCAGCAGGCCGGGATCAAATGAAAAACTGTTTTTT
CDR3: CASRPGSNEKLFF

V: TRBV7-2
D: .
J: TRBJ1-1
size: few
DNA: TGTGCCAGCAGCTTAGCGAGCGAAGGCACTGAAGCTTTCTTT
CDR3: CASSLASEGTEAFF

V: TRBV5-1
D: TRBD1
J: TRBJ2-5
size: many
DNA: TGCGCCAGCAGCTTGCGGGGACAGGGGTACCAAGAGACCCAGTACTTC
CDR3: CASSLRGQGYQETQYF

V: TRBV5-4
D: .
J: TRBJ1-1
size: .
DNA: TGTGCCAGCAGCCGCATCACGAACACTGAAGCTTTCTTT
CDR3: CASSRITNTEAFF

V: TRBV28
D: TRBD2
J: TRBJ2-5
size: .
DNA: TGTGCCAGCAGTGGGACTAGCGGGAGGCGGGAGACCCAGTACTTC
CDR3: CASSGTSGRRETQYF

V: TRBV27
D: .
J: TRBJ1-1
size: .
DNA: TGTGCCAGCAGTCGATTCAGAGACACTGAAGCTTTCTTT
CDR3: CASSRFRDTEAFF

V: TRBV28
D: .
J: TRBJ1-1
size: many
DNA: TGTGCCAGCACAACCCACTCGAAGAACACTGAAGCTTTCTTT
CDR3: CASTTHSKNTEAFF

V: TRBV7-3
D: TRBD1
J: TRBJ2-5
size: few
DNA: TGTGCCAGCAGCTCTGGGACAGGGGTTGAGACCCAGTACTTC
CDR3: CASSSGTGVETQYF

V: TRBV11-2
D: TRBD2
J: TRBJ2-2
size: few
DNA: TGTGCCAGCAGCTTGGAACAGACTAGCGGGAATTCCGGGGAGCTGTTTTTT
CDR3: CASSLEQTSGNSGELFF

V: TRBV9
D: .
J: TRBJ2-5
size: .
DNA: TGTGCCAGCAGCGTAGGGGGACACGACCAAGAGACCCAGTACTTC
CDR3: CASSVGGHDQETQYF

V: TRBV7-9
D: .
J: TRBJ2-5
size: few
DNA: TGTGCCAGCAGCTTAATTGGGACGGGGAAAGAGACCCAGTACTTC
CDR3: CASSLIGTGKETQYF

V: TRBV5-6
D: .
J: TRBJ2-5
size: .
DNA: TGTGCCGGAGCACGGGGTAATAGTGAAGAGACCCAGTACTTC
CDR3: CAGARGNSEETQYF

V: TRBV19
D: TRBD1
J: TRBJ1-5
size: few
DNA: TGTGCCAGTAGTCCGGACAGGGCGGGAAATCAGCCCCAGCATTTT
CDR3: CASSPDRAGNQPQHF

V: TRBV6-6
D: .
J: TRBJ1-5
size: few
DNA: TGTGCCAGCAGTTACGGGGGGGCCGAGCATTTT
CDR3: CASSYGGAEHF

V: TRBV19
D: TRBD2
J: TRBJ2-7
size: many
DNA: TGTGCCAGTAGTAGAGCGGGACTGGAGAACTACGAGCAGTACTTC
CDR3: CASSRAGLENYEQYF